This T cell receptor beta chain emerged from a study of a mutant IDH1 vaccine in newly diagnosed glioma. Study summary: Sex among treated patients split approximately 62% male, roughly 40% female; mean age was about 43 years. Radiotherapy, temozolomide, or both had been given previously, and both were given to most. Week 47 marked visit V13, whereas week 35 marked visit V12.

As concerns this clone: Its matching antigen is unknown.

Germline V gene sequence: CDR1 SGHRS, CDR2 YFSETQ. There are 19 residues in the CDR3. The V gene end was trimmed by 5 bases and the J gene end by 0 bases; junction bases not matched to a gene: 14. The time point was: week 47, end of study. Each dose delivered 300 ug of mutant IDH1 20-mer peptide subcutaneously with imiquimod. New astrocytomas of WHO grade 3 or 4 that were IDH1-mutant and ATRX-lost were found in the donors. Measured with immunoSEQ multiplex PCR; TCRdb has only the in-frame clones, and not every one. Seen here are tens of thousands of clones, roughly 75% observed once, and the top ten hold about 5%.

This TCR was sampled from a man aged 45 to 65 with glioma. Source: PBMCs, taken from a glioma patient whose treatment included an IDH1 peptide vaccine. V gene TRBV5-1 combines with J gene TRBJ2-6; TRBD1 matches at 7 bases. CDR3 amino acids: CASSHAPADRVSGANVLTF. In nucleotides, the CDR3 is TGCGCCAGCAGTCACGCCCCCGCTGACAGGGTCTCTGGGGCCAACGTCCTGACTTTC. Filled out from reference TRBV5-1 and TRBJ2-6, the complete variable domain reads KAGVTQTPRYLIKTRGQQVTLSCSPISGHRSVSWYQQTPGQGLQFLFEYFSETQRNKGNFPGRFSGRQFSNSRSEMNVSTLELGDSALYLCASSHAPADRVSGANVLTFGAGSRLTVL.